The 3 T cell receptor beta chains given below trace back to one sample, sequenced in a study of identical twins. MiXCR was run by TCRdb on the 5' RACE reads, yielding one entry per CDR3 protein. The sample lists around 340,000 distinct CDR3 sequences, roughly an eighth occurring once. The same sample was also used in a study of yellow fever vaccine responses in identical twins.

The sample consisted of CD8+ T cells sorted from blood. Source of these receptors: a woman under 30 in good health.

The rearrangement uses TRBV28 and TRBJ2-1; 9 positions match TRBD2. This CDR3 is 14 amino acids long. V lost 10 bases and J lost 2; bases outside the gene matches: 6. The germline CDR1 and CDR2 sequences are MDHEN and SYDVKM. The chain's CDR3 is CATTGLAPYNEQFF. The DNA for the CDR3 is TGTGCCACCACGGGACTAGCCCCCTACAATGAGCAGTTCTTC.

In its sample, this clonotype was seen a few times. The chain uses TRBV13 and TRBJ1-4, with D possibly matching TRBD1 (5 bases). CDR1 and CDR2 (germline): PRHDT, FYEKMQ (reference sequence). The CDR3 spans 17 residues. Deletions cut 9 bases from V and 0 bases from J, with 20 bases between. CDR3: CASRPPMGLPTNEKLFF. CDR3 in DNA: TGTGCCAGTCGACCCCCGATGGGGCTCCCAACTAATGAAAAACTGTTTTTT. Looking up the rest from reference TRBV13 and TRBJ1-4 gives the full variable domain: AAGVIQSPRHLIKEKRETATLKCYPIPRHDTVYWYQQGPGQDPQFLISFYEKMQSDKGSIPDRFSAQQFSDYHSELNMSSLELGDSALYFCASRPPMGLPTNEKLFFGSGTQLSVL.

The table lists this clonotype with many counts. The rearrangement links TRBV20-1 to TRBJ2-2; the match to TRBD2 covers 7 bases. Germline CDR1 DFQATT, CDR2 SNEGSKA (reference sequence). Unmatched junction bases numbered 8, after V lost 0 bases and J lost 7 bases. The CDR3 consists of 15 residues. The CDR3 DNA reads TGCAGTGCTAGAGATCGCGAGCGGGATGGCGGGGAGCTGTTTTTT. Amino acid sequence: CSARDRERDGGELFF.